The clone carrying this T cell receptor (beta chain) occurred once. In the same sample, other DNA sequences code for this CDR3. These data come from a study of T cell changes during pregnancy in multiple sclerosis. The V end lost 2 bases, the J end lost 1 base, and 5 bases lay between the germline ends. Germline V gene sequence: CDR1 MNHNS, CDR2 SASEGT. This CDR3 has 13 amino acids. Clones were read by immunoSEQ multiplex PCR, and TCRdb kept only the in-frame ones, dropping some. The profile shows about 35,000 clones, around 90% of them singletons. The receptor's source is a female donor in good health, enrolled as a control in a pregnancy study. Material: peripheral blood, obtained in the third trimester of pregnancy. This chain uses TRBV6-1 with TRBJ1-1; weak D call: TRBD1 (5 bases). The CDR3 reads CASSETGNTEAFF. The CDR3 DNA sequence: TGTGCCAGCAGTGAAACAGGGAACACTGAAGCTTTCTTT.